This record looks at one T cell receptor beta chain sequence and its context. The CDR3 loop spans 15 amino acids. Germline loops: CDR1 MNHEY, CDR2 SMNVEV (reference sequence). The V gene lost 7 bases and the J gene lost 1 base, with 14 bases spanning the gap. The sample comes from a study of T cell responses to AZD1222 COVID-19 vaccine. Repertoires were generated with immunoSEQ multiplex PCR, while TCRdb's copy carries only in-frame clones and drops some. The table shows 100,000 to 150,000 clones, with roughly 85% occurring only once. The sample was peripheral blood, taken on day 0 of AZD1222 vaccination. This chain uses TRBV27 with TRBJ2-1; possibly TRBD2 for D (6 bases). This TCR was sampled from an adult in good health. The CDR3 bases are TGTGCCAGCACGACGGCAGGAGGGTCCTACAATGAGCAGTTCTTC. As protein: CASTTAGGSYNEQFF.